This T cell receptor (beta chain) originates from a study of blood T cells in healthy people across ages. Alongside a J-beta primer mix, a sample-barcoded 5' primer served in a second PCR lasting about 6 to 12 cycles. Researchers report that a template-switch adaptor with 12 random nucleotides tagged each cDNA molecule. TCRdb re-called the 5' RACE reads with MiXCR, one entry per CDR3 protein. Of about 800,000 distinct CDR3 sequences listed, approximately 25% are singletons. This same sample was also part of a study on T cells of mothers and their children.

Sequenced: blood. The receptor's source is a boy aged 5-17 years in good health.

CDR3 bases: TGCGCCAGCAGCTTGGCAAAGACTAGCGGGAATGAAAATGAGCAGTTCTTC. This encodes CASSLAKTSGNENEQFF. The chain employs TRBV5-1 and TRBJ2-5, with 11 bases aligning to TRBD2. The J call may not be correct, given that the DNA end is closer to TRBJ2-1. The CDR3 sequence is 17 residues long. From germline, CDR1 is SGHRS and CDR2 YFSETQ.